This is a list of T cell receptor beta chains from one sample in a study of CD8+CD57+ T cells in acquired aplastic anemia. TCRdb used MiXCR to reprocess the reads, holding one entry per CDR3 protein. The sample shows some 160,000 distinct CDR3 sequences, around 48% of them seen only once. Material for sequencing was sorted CD4+, CD8+, or CD8+CD57+ T cells (not recorded which) from PBMCs. Receptors originate from a human donor with aplastic anemia. The conserved cysteine and the conserved F or W are not part of the CDR3 here.

v_gene	j_gene	CDR3aa
TRBV7-6	TRBJ1-3	ASSPYDSGNTIY
TRBV24-1	TRBJ2-1	ATKRRPPGQSSYNEQF
TRBV5-6	TRBJ2-1	ASSLQEGRNPYNEQF
TRBV12-3/TRBV12-4	TRBJ2-1	ASSFRAGGEQF
TRBV7-9	TRBJ2-1	ASSYGNHNEQF
TRBV12-3/TRBV12-4	TRBJ1-3	ASRRQRGLSYRSGNTIY
TRBV19	TRBJ1-5	ASIGGLGQPQH
TRBV29-1	TRBJ1-4	SVKGGALATNEKLF
TRBV5-1	TRBJ1-1	ASSLVLGADTEAF
TRBV5-1	TRBJ2-3	ASSRDTGADTQY
TRBV9	TRBJ1-2	ASSVVDIAYGYT
TRBV19	TRBJ2-6	ASSKDISGANVLT
TRBV12-3/TRBV12-4	TRBJ1-3	ASSLLPPWTGAGNTIY
TRBV30	TRBJ1-5	AWKGDRGIQPQH
TRBV28	TRBJ1-1	ASKGGRDTEAF
TRBV7-7	TRBJ2-5	ASSLYTSGGQETQY
TRBV9	TRBJ1-1	ASRRGQGGDTEAF
TRBV20-1	TRBJ2-1	SARDRGRDYNEQF
TRBV20-1	TRBJ1-6	SARNRSSYNSPLH
TRBV5-6	TRBJ2-3	ASSLVLGFTDTQY
TRBV7-9	TRBJ2-1	ASSLRPQDNEQF
TRBV5-1	TRBJ2-1	ASSLPGQVFYEQF
TRBV6-6	TRBJ2-7	ASSYRPYYEQY
TRBV10-2	TRBJ2-2	ASSESVGGELF
TRBV10-1	TRBJ2-1	ASSEQTGGAYNEQF
TRBV12-3/TRBV12-4	TRBJ1-1	ASSLALDRAASTEAF
TRBV6-1	TRBJ2-7	ASSPSASYEQY
TRBV25-1	TRBJ1-6	ASSGTLRDSPLH
TRBV2	TRBJ2-7	ASSRGQGGEQY
TRBV7-3	TRBJ2-7	ASSLAGTEPFEQY
TRBV19	TRBJ2-3	ASSTGLAIGTDTQY
TRBV5-1	TRBJ1-1	ASSSQTVANTEAF
TRBV6-1	TRBJ1-2	ASTNRGSPANYGYT
TRBV9	TRBJ2-1	ASSSTREQF
TRBV19	TRBJ1-2	ASSEQGSYGYT
TRBV15	TRBJ2-2	ATRGRLATGELF
TRBV7-3	TRBJ1-1	ASSHDSDTEAF
TRBV7-9	TRBJ2-7	ASSLAPNYEQY
TRBV6-5	TRBJ2-7	ASSYSRTSGSYEQY
TRBV9	TRBJ2-5	ASSVAGAGETQY